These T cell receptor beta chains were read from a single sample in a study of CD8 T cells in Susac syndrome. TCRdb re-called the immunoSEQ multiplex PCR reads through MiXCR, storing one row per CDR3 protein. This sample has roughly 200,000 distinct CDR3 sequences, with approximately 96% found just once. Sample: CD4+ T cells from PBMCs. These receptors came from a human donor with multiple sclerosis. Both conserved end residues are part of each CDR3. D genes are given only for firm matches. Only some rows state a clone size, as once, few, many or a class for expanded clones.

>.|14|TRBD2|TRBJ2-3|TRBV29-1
TGCAGCGCTGGGACTAGCGGGCCCACAGATACGCAGTATTTT
CSAGTSGPTDTQYF
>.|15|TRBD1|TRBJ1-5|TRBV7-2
TGTGCCAGCAGCTCCACAGGGGGTAGCAATCAGCCCCAGCATTTT
CASSSTGGSNQPQHF
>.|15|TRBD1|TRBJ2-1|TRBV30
TGTGCCTGGAACCGCGGACAGGGGGGTTACAATGAGCAGTTCTTC
CAWNRGQGGYNEQFF
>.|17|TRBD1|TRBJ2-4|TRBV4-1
TGCGCCAGCAGCCGAATACAGGGGGCGGCCGCCAAAAACATTCAGTACTTC
CASSRIQGAAAKNIQYF
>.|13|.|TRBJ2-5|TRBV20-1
TGCAGTGCTAGAGCGTCAGCTCAAGAGACCCAGTACTTC
CSARASAQETQYF
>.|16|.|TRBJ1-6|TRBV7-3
TGTGCCAGCCAATACCGGAGCAGCTCCTATAATTCACCCCTCCACTTT
CASQYRSSSYNSPLHF
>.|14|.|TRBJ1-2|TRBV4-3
TGCGCCAGCAGCCAAGACGGGACCTTTGGGGGCTACACCTTC
CASSQDGTFGGYTF
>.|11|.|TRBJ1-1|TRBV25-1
TGTGCCAGCAGTACAAGCACTGAAGCTTTCTTT
CASSTSTEAFF
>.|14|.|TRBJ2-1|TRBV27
TGTGCCAGTCGTAACGGAGGACAGCTCAATGAGCAGTTCTTC
CASRNGGQLNEQFF
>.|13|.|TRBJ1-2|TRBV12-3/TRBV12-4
TGTGCCAGCAGCCAGGGCAGAACCTATGGCTACACCTTC
CASSQGRTYGYTF
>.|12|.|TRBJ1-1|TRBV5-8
TGTGCCAGCAGCTTTTCTAGGCTGGAAGCTTTCTTT
CASSFSRLEAFF
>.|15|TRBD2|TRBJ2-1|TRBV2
TGTGCCAGCAGTGGGTTAGCGGGTCCGTACAATGAGCAGTTCTTC
CASSGLAGPYNEQFF
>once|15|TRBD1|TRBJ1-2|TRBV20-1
TGCAGTGCTAGAGATAGACAGGGGGGAAACTATGGCTACACCTTC
CSARDRQGGNYGYTF
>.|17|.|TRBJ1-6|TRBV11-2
TGTGCCAGCAGCTCCTCGACCTGGACAGCCAATAATTCACCCCTCCACTTT
CASSSSTWTANNSPLHF
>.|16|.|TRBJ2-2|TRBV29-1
TGCAGCGTTGAAGATCGGCCAGGAGAAAACACCGGGGAGCTGTTTTTT
CSVEDRPGENTGELFF
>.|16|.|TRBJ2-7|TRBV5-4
TGTGCCAGCAGCTGGCTACGGGCCAGGTCACGATACGAGCAGTACTTC
CASSWLRARSRYEQYF
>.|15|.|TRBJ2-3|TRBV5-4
TGTGCCAGCAGCTTGGGGGCAGGTAGCACAGATACGCAGTATTTT
CASSLGAGSTDTQYF
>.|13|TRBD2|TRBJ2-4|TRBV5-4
TGTGCCAGCAGCTTGGAAGGGACTACCACGACGTACTTC
CASSLEGTTTTYF
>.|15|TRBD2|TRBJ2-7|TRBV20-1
TGCAGTGCTAGGTCGGGGACTAGCGGTGCCTACGAGCAGTACTTC
CSARSGTSGAYEQYF
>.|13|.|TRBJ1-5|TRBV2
TGTGCCAGCAGTGACAGGGGAAATCAGCCCCAGCATTTT
CASSDRGNQPQHF
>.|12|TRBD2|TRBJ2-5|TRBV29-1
TGCAGCGTCGCGGGGGGGCCAGAGACCCAGTACTTC
CSVAGGPETQYF
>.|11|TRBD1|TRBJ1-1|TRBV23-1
TGCGCCTGGACAGGGGATGAGGAAGCTTTCTTT
CAWTGDEEAFF
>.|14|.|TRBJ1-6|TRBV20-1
TGCAGTGCTAGACACAGTGCCGGGGGTTCACCCCTCCACTTT
CSARHSAGGSPLHF
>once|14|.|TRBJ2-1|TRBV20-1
TGCAGTGCTAGAGACGACAGGACCTACAATGAGCAGTTCTTC
CSARDDRTYNEQFF
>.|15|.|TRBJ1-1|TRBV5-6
TGTGCCAGCAGCTTGATAATTACAGGGACCAGTGAAGCTTTCTTT
CASSLIITGTSEAFF
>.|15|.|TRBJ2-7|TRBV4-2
TGTGCCAGCAGCTTAACTAGCTCCGACTCCTACGAGCAGTACTTC
CASSLTSSDSYEQYF
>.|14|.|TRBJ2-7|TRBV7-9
TGTGCCAGCAGCAACACCGGGAATACTAACGAGCAGTACTTC
CASSNTGNTNEQYF
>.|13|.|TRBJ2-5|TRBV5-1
TGCGCCAGCAGCGGTACAGCCAAAGAGACCCAGTACTTC
CASSGTAKETQYF
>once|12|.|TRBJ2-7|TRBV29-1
TGCAGCGTTGGGCAGTTGAGCTACGAGCAGTACTTC
CSVGQLSYEQYF
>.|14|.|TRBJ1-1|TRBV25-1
TGTGCCAGCAGTGATGCGGGGATGAACACTGAAGCTTTCTTT
CASSDAGMNTEAFF
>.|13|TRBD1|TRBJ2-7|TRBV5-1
TGCGCCAGCAAGGAGACAGGGACCTCCGAGCAGTACTTC
CASKETGTSEQYF
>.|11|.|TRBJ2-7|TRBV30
TGTGCCTGGGGGGTTTCCTACGAGCAGTACTTC
CAWGVSYEQYF
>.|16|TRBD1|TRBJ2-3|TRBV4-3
TGCGCCAGCAGCCAAGCGACAGGGTTCGGCACAGATACGCAGTATTTT
CASSQATGFGTDTQYF
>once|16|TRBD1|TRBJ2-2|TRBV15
TGTGCCACCAGCGGGCTGGGGACAGGGTCAACCGGGGAGCTGTTTTTT
CATSGLGTGSTGELFF
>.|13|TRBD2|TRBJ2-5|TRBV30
TGTGCCTGGAGTAGCGGGGGAGAAGAGACCCAGTACTTC
CAWSSGGEETQYF
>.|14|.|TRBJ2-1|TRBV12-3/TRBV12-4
TGTGCCAGCAGTAAGGCGGCGACCGACAATGAGCAGTTCTTC
CASSKAATDNEQFF
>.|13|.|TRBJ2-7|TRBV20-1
TGCAGCGCCTCAAAGGGAGTTCCTGGGGAGCAGTACTTC
CSASKGVPGEQYF
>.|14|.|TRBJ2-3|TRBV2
TGTGCCAGCAGGAACAGTTTGGGCACAGATACGCAGTATTTT
CASRNSLGTDTQYF
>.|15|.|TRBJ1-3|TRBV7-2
TGTGCCAGCAGCCTACAGGGCTACTCTGGAAACACCATATATTTT
CASSLQGYSGNTIYF
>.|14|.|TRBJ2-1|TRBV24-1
TGTGCCACCAGTGATTACCCTGCCCGCAATGAGCAGTTCTTC
CATSDYPARNEQFF
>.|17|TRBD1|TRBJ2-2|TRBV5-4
TGTGCCAGCAGCTTGGACACTGGACAGGGTGGGGCCGGGGAGCTGTTTTTT
CASSLDTGQGGAGELFF
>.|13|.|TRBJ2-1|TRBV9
TGTGCCAGCAGCGTATCCCCGGACGGTGAGCAGTTCTTC
CASSVSPDGEQFF
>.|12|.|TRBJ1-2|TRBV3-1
TGTGCCAGCAGCCAAGAGGGGGCCGGCTACACCTTC
CASSQEGAGYTF
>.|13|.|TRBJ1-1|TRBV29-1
TGCAGCGTTGTAAAGAGCACGAACACTGAAGCTTTCTTT
CSVVKSTNTEAFF
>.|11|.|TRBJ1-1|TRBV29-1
TGCAGCGTTGCGGAGGCGGGTGAAGCTTTCTTT
CSVAEAGEAFF
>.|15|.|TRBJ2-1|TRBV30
TGTGCCTGGAGTGAATTGGGCGGGGGCTTCAATGAGCAGTTCTTC
CAWSELGGGFNEQFF
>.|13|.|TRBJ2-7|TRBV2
TGTGCCAGCGGGAACAGGGAGGTCTACGAGCAGTACTTC
CASGNREVYEQYF
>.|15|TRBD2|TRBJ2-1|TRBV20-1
TGCAGTGCTGACGGACTAGCGGGGGCCTACAATGAGCAGTTCTTC
CSADGLAGAYNEQFF
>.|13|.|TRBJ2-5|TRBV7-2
TGTGCCAGCAGCTTAGAACCGGGAGAGACCCAGTACTTC
CASSLEPGETQYF
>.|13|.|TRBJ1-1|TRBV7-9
TGTGCCAGCAGCTTTGGGGGCGGGACTGAAGCTTTCTTT
CASSFGGGTEAFF
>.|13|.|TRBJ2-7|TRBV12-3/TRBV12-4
TGTGCCAGCAGTTTATTGGCCTCCTACGAGCAGTACTTC
CASSLLASYEQYF
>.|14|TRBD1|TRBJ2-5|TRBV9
TGTGCCAGCAGCCTAGGGACAGGGGGGCAGACCCAGTACTTC
CASSLGTGGQTQYF